These T cell receptor beta chains were read from a single sample in a study of cytomegalovirus exposure and HLA in healthy donors. Measured with immunoSEQ multiplex PCR; TCRdb has only the in-frame clones, and not every one. The repertoire consists of roughly 330,000 clones, with around 87% occurring once and the leading ten covering over 1%. What was sequenced was PBMCs. The receptors derive from a woman under 40 in good health and CMV-seropositive. Both conserved end residues are trimmed from each CDR3. The order of the fields is CDR3 protein, clone size, V gene, J gene. Some rows mark clone size as missing; the rest say once, few, many or name a class of expanded clone.

CDR3 protein: ASSQDSSIGLYNEQF
clone size: -
V gene: TRBV4-2
J gene: TRBJ2-1

CDR3 protein: SVEEDYGYT
clone size: -
V gene: TRBV29-1
J gene: TRBJ1-2

CDR3 protein: ASGEGGYNEQF
clone size: many
V gene: TRBV7-6
J gene: TRBJ2-1

CDR3 protein: SVADGLQETQY
clone size: -
V gene: TRBV29-1
J gene: TRBJ2-5

CDR3 protein: ASAPTCFYT
clone size: -
V gene: TRBV12-5
J gene: TRBJ1-2

CDR3 protein: ASSFQGLLGNEQF
clone size: -
V gene: TRBV7-8
J gene: TRBJ2-1

CDR3 protein: ASSLAGDGEKLF
clone size: -
V gene: TRBV13
J gene: TRBJ1-4

CDR3 protein: ASSSVYSGRTHNEQF
clone size: -
V gene: TRBV7-8
J gene: TRBJ2-1

CDR3 protein: ATKQGANSYNEQF
clone size: -
V gene: TRBV18
J gene: TRBJ2-1

CDR3 protein: ASRPPIQETQY
clone size: -
V gene: TRBV2
J gene: TRBJ2-5

CDR3 protein: ASSEKENRGGYEQY
clone size: few
V gene: TRBV6-1
J gene: TRBJ2-7

CDR3 protein: ASSLALGGAATNEKLF
clone size: -
V gene: TRBV7-2
J gene: TRBJ1-4

CDR3 protein: ASSRGVGGRQETQY
clone size: -
V gene: TRBV7-7
J gene: TRBJ2-5

CDR3 protein: SAMDRSYGYT
clone size: -
V gene: TRBV29-1
J gene: TRBJ1-2

CDR3 protein: ASSRVPGQLNTEAF
clone size: -
V gene: TRBV4-3
J gene: TRBJ1-1

CDR3 protein: ASPTSGSNEQF
clone size: -
V gene: TRBV2
J gene: TRBJ2-1

CDR3 protein: ASSVVEGRYNEQF
clone size: -
V gene: TRBV9
J gene: TRBJ2-1

CDR3 protein: AWSRVMNTEAF
clone size: -
V gene: TRBV30
J gene: TRBJ1-1

CDR3 protein: ASRTTNEQF
clone size: -
V gene: TRBV6-5
J gene: TRBJ2-1

CDR3 protein: ASSLIRRSLVTDTQY
clone size: -
V gene: TRBV7-2
J gene: TRBJ2-3

CDR3 protein: ASSLSSGTSYEQY
clone size: -
V gene: TRBV27
J gene: TRBJ2-7

CDR3 protein: ASSYSMPGWAYEQY
clone size: -
V gene: TRBV6-5
J gene: TRBJ2-7

CDR3 protein: ASSFPGAQPQY
clone size: many
V gene: TRBV5-6
J gene: TRBJ2-3

CDR3 protein: ASSIPRDGGEQY
clone size: -
V gene: TRBV4-2
J gene: TRBJ2-7

CDR3 protein: ASSAPGLSYEQY
clone size: -
V gene: TRBV5-1
J gene: TRBJ2-7

CDR3 protein: ASNRVYGYT
clone size: -
V gene: TRBV2
J gene: TRBJ1-2

CDR3 protein: ASSLGDRVTEEKLF
clone size: -
V gene: TRBV5-1
J gene: TRBJ1-4

CDR3 protein: ATSNTPDKNIQY
clone size: -
V gene: TRBV15
J gene: TRBJ2-4

CDR3 protein: ASRDPGTGYGYT
clone size: -
V gene: TRBV6-1
J gene: TRBJ1-2

CDR3 protein: ASSLGGGLGGGDTQY
clone size: -
V gene: TRBV5-1
J gene: TRBJ2-3

CDR3 protein: ASRKLAGEYEQY
clone size: -
V gene: TRBV6-5
J gene: TRBJ2-7

CDR3 protein: ASSTRQGNQETQY
clone size: -
V gene: TRBV19
J gene: TRBJ2-5